The 14 T cell receptor beta chains reported below all come from one sample, sequenced in a study of neurological immune-mediated disorders. TCRdb fed the 5' RACE reads into MiXCR, producing one record per CDR3 protein. The sample holds approximately 50,000 distinct CDR3 sequences, roughly 8.8% seen once. The time point denotes: longitudinal time-point 3. Material for sequencing was PBMCs. The receptors were sampled from a woman in her thirties or forties in good health.

At least ten counts were recorded for this clonotype. The DNA of the CDR3 is TGCGCCAGCAGCTTTGATACGGCCGACAGGGTCTTGGGCTACACCTTC. The encoded protein is CASSFDTADRVLGYTF. V and J are TRBV5-1 and TRBJ1-2, with 7 bases lining up with TRBD1. Germline V lookup: CDR1 SGHRS, CDR2 YFSETQ. The trim removed 2 bases at V and 8 bases at J, leaving 15 bases unmatched. The CDR3 spans 16 residues.

The chain combines TRBV29-1 with TRBJ2-3; D is unclear. The CDR3 runs 13 residues. Trimming removed 6 bases at V and 0 bases at J, with 10 bases between. Looked up from germline, CDR1 is SQVTM and CDR2 is ANQGSEA. DNA of the CDR3: TGCAGCGTCTCCACTTCTAGCACAGATACGCAGTATTTT. The encoded protein is CSVSTSSTDTQYF.

There are many counts of this clonotype. This rearrangement joins TRBV5-1 to TRBJ2-1; D is ambiguous. V shed 0 bases and J shed 4 bases, with 2 bases lying between them. The CDR3 runs 12 residues. Looked up from germline, CDR1 is SGHRS and CDR2 is YFSETQ. This chain's CDR3 is CASSLAYNEQFF. The CDR3 DNA reads as TGCGCCAGCAGCTTGGCATACAATGAGCAGTTCTTC.

This clonotype was counted ten times or more. This chain links TRBV6-2 or TRBV6-3 with TRBJ2-7; TRBD1 matches at 8 bases. V gave up 6 bases and J gave up 9 bases; unmatched junction bases: 4. The CDR3 loop spans 11 amino acids. Germline V lookup: CDR1 MNHEY, CDR2 SVGEGT. Written as DNA, the CDR3 is TGTGCCAGCAGCCCCGGGACAGGGCAGTACTTC. Translation gives CASSPGTGQYF.

This clonotype has a count of ten or more. The chain joins TRBV7-2 to TRBJ1-1; D is unclear. The CDR3 contains 14 residues. Germline V gene lookup returns CDR1 SGHTA and CDR2 FQGNSA. Trimming took 0 bases from V and 3 from J, leaving 8 bases between them. The CDR3: CASSLAGMDTEAFF. The CDR3 DNA reads as TGTGCCAGCAGCTTAGCAGGGATGGACACTGAAGCTTTCTTT.

Points on this clonotype: A much larger clone lies one base from this, so it may be a read error. The rearrangement links TRBV6-2 or TRBV6-3 to TRBJ1-5; D is unclear. This CDR3 has 12 residues. V lost 8 bases to trimming and J lost 4 bases, with 9 bases between them. Germline CDR1 reads MNHEY; CDR2 reads SVGEGT. This chain's CDR3 is CASAYGNQPQHF. CDR3 nucleotide sequence: TGTGCCAGCGCCTACGGGAATCAGCCCCAGCATTTT.

This clonotype was seen repeatedly, ten times or more. This chain joins TRBV9 and TRBJ2-7; D call uncertain. Germline V gene sequence: CDR1 SGDLS, CDR2 YYNGEE. V was shortened by 0 bases and J by 3 bases, with 7 bases between the two germline ends. This CDR3 contains 13 residues. The CDR3 here is CASSVGPNYEQYF. The CDR3 nucleotides are TGTGCCAGCAGCGTAGGTCCTAACTACGAGCAGTACTTC.

This clonotype was recorded many times. The chain has TRBV20-1 and TRBJ2-5; TRBD1 aligns across 7 bases. Trimming cost V 6 bases and J 0 bases; bases outside gene matches: 10. This CDR3 is built from 15 residues. Germline loops: CDR1 DFQATT, CDR2 SNEGSKA (reference sequence). The CDR3 reads CSASSLGQYQETQYF. CDR3 DNA sequence: TGCAGTGCCTCCTCACTGGGACAGTACCAAGAGACCCAGTACTTC.

This clonotype was detected many times. This rearrangement joins TRBV6-5 to TRBJ2-7, with 12 bases lining up with TRBD1. The CDR3 runs to 15 residues. Losses at the gene ends were 7 bases for V and 4 bases for J; bases not matched to a gene: 8. Germline CDR1 reads MNHEY; CDR2 reads SVGAGI. The CDR3 DNA sequence: TGTGCCAGCAATGCCGGGACAGGGGGCAGGTACGAGCAGTACTTC. It specifies CASNAGTGGRYEQYF.

This clonotype was detected ten times or more. This sequence joins TRBV5-1 and TRBJ1-4; perhaps TRBD1 as D (6 bases). Trimming removed 2 bases from V and 8 bases from J, with 10 bases in between. Germline V gives CDR1 SGHRS, CDR2 YFSETQ. This CDR3 spans 13 amino acids. The CDR3 region is CASSFGQGEKLFF. Written as DNA, the CDR3 is TGCGCCAGCAGCTTCGGGCAGGGGGAAAAACTGTTTTTT.

This clonotype was detected many times. This chain links TRBV7-3 with TRBJ2-2; D remains unclear. This CDR3 is built from 13 residues. V was trimmed by 5 bases and J by 7 bases, leaving 11 bases between them. Per germline, CDR1 SGHTA and CDR2 FQGTGA. In DNA form, the CDR3 reads TGTGCCAGCAGCACCCAACCCGGCGGGGAGCTGTTTTTT. The encoded protein is CASSTQPGGELFF. Full variable domain (rest looked up from reference TRBV7-3 and TRBJ2-2): GAGVSQTPSNKVTEKGKYVELRCDPISGHTALYWYRQSLGQGPEFLIYFQGTGAADDSGLPNDRFFAVRPEGSVSTLKIQRTERGDSAVYLCASSTQPGGELFFGEGSRLTVL.

In its sample, this clonotype was seen many times. The rearrangement joins TRBV4-2 to TRBJ1-3; TRBD1 might be the D (5 bases). V lost 6 bases, J lost 0 bases, and 12 bases lay in between. Looked up from germline, CDR1 is LGHNA and CDR2 is YNFKEQ. This CDR3 is built from 15 residues. CDR3: CASSQDNYSGNTIYF. For the CDR3, the DNA is TGTGCCAGCAGTCAGGACAACTACTCTGGAAACACCATATATTTT.

The chain joins TRBV20-1 to TRBJ1-1, with D tentatively TRBD1 (6 bases). The germline V gene has CDR1 DFQATT and CDR2 SNEGSKA (reference sequence). This CDR3 is built from 13 residues. V shed 6 bases and J shed 7 bases, with 18 bases lying between them. This chain's CDR3 is CSAIMTGRFEAFF. In DNA form, the CDR3 reads TGCAGTGCCATAATGACAGGAAGATTTGAAGCTTTCTTT.

The genes are TRBV11-2 and TRBJ2-1; weak D call: TRBD2 (5 bases). Germline V CDR1 and CDR2: SGHAT, FQNNGV. The CDR3 is 17 residues long. Between the trimmed V and J ends, which lost 7 bases and 1 base, there was a span of 20 bases. This chain's CDR3 is CASTELWGVGSYNEQFF. CDR3 nucleotide sequence: TGTGCCAGCACGGAGTTGTGGGGAGTAGGTTCCTACAATGAGCAGTTCTTC.